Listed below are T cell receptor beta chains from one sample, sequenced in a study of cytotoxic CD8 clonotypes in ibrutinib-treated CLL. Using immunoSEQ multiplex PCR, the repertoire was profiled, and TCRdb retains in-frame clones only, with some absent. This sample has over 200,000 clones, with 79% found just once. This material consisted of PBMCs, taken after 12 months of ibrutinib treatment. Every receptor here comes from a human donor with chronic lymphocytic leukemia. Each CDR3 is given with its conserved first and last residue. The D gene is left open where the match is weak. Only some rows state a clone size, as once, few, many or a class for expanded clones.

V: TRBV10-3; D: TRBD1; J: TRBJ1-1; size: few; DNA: TGTGCCATCAGTTCCAACCACAGGGGCCTACTAGCTGAAGCTTTCTTT; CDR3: CAISSNHRGLLAEAFF
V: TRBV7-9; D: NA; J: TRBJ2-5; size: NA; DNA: TGTGCCAGCAGCTTAGCCGTGGGGGCGGAGACCCAGTACTTC; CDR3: CASSLAVGAETQYF
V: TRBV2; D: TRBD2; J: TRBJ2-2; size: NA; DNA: TGTGCCAGTGGGGGCAGCGGGAGCTGGAACACCGGGGAGCTGTTTTTT; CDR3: CASGGSGSWNTGELFF
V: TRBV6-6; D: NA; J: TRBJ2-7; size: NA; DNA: TGTGCCAGCAGAAACGACCGAACCCTCTCCTACGAGCAGTACTTC; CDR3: CASRNDRTLSYEQYF
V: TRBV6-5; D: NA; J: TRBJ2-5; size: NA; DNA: TGTGCCAGCAGTTCCAGGGGCGCGGGAACGGGAGAGACCCAGTACTTC; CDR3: CASSSRGAGTGETQYF
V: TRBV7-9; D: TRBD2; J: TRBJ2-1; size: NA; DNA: TGTGCCAGCAGCTTAGAAGGTCTAGCGGGTATTGAGCAGTTCTTC; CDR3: CASSLEGLAGIEQFF
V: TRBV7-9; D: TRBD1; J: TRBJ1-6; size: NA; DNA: TGTGCCAGCAGCTCAGGGACAGGGGTGAGTTCACCCCTCCACTTT; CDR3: CASSSGTGVSSPLHF
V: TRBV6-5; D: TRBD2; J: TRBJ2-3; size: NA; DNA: TGTGCCAGCGGATTAGCGGGGTTAAGCACAGATACGCAGTATTTT; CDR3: CASGLAGLSTDTQYF
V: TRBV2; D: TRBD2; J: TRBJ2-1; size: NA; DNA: TGTGCCAGCAGCCCCCGCCCTAGCGGGAGGGCGACCGTTGAGCAGTTCTTC; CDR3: CASSPRPSGRATVEQFF
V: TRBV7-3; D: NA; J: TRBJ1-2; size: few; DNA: TGTGCCAGCCGGCCCGGGGACCGCCCGTACTACACCTTC; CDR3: CASRPGDRPYYTF
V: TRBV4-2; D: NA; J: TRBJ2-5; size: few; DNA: TGTGCCAGCAGCCAAGGACGAGGCGACACCCAGTACTTC; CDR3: CASSQGRGDTQYF
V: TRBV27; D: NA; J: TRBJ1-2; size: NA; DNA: TGTGCCAGCACCAACGGACCGGTTGGCTGGGACTATGGCTACACCTTC; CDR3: CASTNGPVGWDYGYTF
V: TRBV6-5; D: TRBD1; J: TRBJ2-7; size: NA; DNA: TGTGCCAGCAGTTACGACGGGACAGGGGACGAGCAGTACTTC; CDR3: CASSYDGTGDEQYF